A selection of T cell receptor beta chains follows, all from one sample in a study of T cells in Graves' hyperthyroidism and ophthalmopathy. One entry per CDR3 protein, called by TCRdb with MiXCR from the multiplex PCR reads. The table has 400,000 to 600,000 distinct CDR3 sequences, around 20% seen once. What was sequenced was blood. These receptors were obtained from a man between 18 and 35 years old with Graves' hyperthyroidism. Both conserved end residues are part of each CDR3. The D gene is left open where the match is weak. Clone size is given for some rows only: seen once, a few or many times, or a class if the clone is expanded.

D gene	J gene	clone size	V gene	CDR3 protein	CDR3 DNA
-	TRBJ1-5	-	TRBV5-1	CASSPGPNSNQPQHF	TGCGCCAGCAGCCCCGGACCCAACAGCAATCAGCCCCAGCATTTT
TRBD1	TRBJ2-5	many	TRBV7-2	CASSFSDRAREETQYF	TGTGCCAGCAGCTTCTCGGACAGGGCCAGGGAAGAGACCCAGTACTTC
TRBD1	TRBJ2-4	few	TRBV3-1	CASSQDPNRGYIQYF	TGTGCCAGCAGCCAAGATCCCAACAGGGGTTACATTCAGTACTTC
-	TRBJ1-1	-	TRBV7-2	CASSLHRNTEAFF	TGTGCCAGCAGCTTACACAGGAACACTGAAGCTTTCTTT
-	TRBJ2-7	many	TRBV6-2/TRBV6-3	CASSLTEFSYEQYF	TGTGCCAGCTCCTTGACAGAATTCTCCTACGAGCAGTACTTC
-	TRBJ1-2	-	TRBV19	CASSIWGRGLNYGYTF	TGTGCCAGTAGTATCTGGGGCAGGGGACTTAACTATGGCTACACCTTC
TRBD1	TRBJ1-2	many	TRBV5-1	CASSLGGQGRPNYGYTF	TGCGCCAGCAGCTTGGGGGGACAGGGGAGACCTAACTATGGCTACACCTTC
TRBD1	TRBJ2-7	few	TRBV6-1	CAGSVGQGNEQYF	TGTGCCGGTTCAGTGGGACAGGGAAACGAGCAGTACTTC
-	TRBJ2-3	few	TRBV11-1	CASSPGRWGTSTDTQYF	TGTGCCAGCAGCCCAGGGAGATGGGGCACGAGCACAGATACGCAGTATTTT
-	TRBJ1-4	-	TRBV15	CATSRPPRRLNEKLFF	TGTGCCACCAGCAGGCCCCCCCGAAGGCTGAATGAAAAACTGTTTTTT
TRBD2	TRBJ2-5	many	TRBV6-5	CASRASGGEETQYF	TGTGCCAGCCGCGCTAGCGGGGGGGAGGAGACCCAGTACTTC
-	TRBJ2-7	-	TRBV6-1	CASEPGGSSYEQYF	TGTGCCAGCGAGCCAGGGGGGTCCTCCTACGAGCAGTACTTC
TRBD2	TRBJ2-7	many	TRBV6-2/TRBV6-3	CASSYGPSGAQEQYF	TGTGCCAGCAGTTACGGGCCTAGCGGGGCCCAAGAGCAGTACTTC
-	TRBJ1-5	-	TRBV4-1	CASSTKFNQPQHF	TGCGCCAGCAGTACAAAGTTCAATCAGCCCCAGCATTTT
-	TRBJ2-7	many	TRBV6-2/TRBV6-3	CASSYSDTSYEQYF	TGTGCCAGCAGTTACTCCGACACATCCTACGAGCAGTACTTC
-	TRBJ2-5	-	TRBV20-1	CSARNSIDQETQYF	TGCAGTGCTAGAAACAGCATAGACCAAGAGACCCAGTACTTC
TRBD1	TRBJ2-7	many	TRBV2	CASRTGSGEQYF	TGTGCCAGCAGGACAGGGTCAGGCGAGCAGTACTTC
-	TRBJ1-1	many	TRBV11-2	CASSLAEEAFF	TGTGCCAGCAGCTTAGCTGAGGAAGCTTTCTTT
-	TRBJ1-2	many	TRBV6-5	CASSYSSRAYGYTF	TGTGCCAGCAGTTACTCGAGCAGGGCTTATGGCTACACCTTC
TRBD2	TRBJ2-7	few	TRBV11-2	CASSLDGEGSYEQYF	TGTGCCAGCAGCTTAGACGGGGAGGGCTCCTACGAGCAGTACTTC
TRBD1	TRBJ2-7	-	TRBV29-1	CSVRGQGLYEQYF	TGCAGCGTTCGAGGACAGGGTCTCTACGAGCAGTACTTC
TRBD2	TRBJ2-5	-	TRBV10-3	CAIRPSLAGGQETQYF	TGTGCCATCAGGCCCTCGCTAGCGGGAGGGCAAGAGACCCAGTACTTC
TRBD1	TRBJ1-1	-	TRBV6-1	CASRRQGPNTEAFF	TGTGCCAGCAGGCGACAGGGGCCGAACACTGAAGCTTTCTTT